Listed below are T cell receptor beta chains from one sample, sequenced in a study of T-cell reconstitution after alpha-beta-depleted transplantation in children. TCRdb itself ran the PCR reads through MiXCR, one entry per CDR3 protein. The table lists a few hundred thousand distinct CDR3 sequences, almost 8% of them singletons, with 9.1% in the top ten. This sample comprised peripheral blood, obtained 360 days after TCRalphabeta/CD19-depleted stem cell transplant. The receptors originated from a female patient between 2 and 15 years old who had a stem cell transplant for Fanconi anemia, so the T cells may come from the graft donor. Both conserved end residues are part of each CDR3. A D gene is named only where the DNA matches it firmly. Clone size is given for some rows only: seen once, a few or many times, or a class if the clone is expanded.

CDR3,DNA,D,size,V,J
CASSLVGGLEQYF,TGTGCCAGCAGTTTAGTCGGGGGTCTCGAGCAGTACTTC,NA,NA,TRBV27,TRBJ2-7
CAISGQGPVFFATTEAFF,TGTGCCATCAGTGGACAGGGACCCGTTTTCTTCGCTACGACTGAAGCTTTCTTT,TRBD1,many,TRBV10-3,TRBJ1-1
CASSLLGDQPQHF,TGTGCCAGCAGCTTGTTGGGGGATCAGCCCCAGCATTTT,NA,many,TRBV7-8,TRBJ1-5
CASSQEGYNEQFF,TGCGCCAGCAGCCAGGAAGGATACAATGAGCAGTTCTTC,NA,many,TRBV4-3,TRBJ2-1
CASAGGAAPDTQYF,TGTGCCAGCGCAGGGGGGGCCGCACCAGATACGCAGTATTTT,NA,many,TRBV25-1,TRBJ2-3
CSVVGYGGRGVNEQFF,TGCAGCGTTGTAGGCTACGGAGGCAGGGGGGTAAATGAGCAGTTCTTC,NA,many,TRBV29-1,TRBJ2-1
CSVEAGRYEQYF,TGCAGCGTTGAGGCAGGGCGCTACGAGCAGTACTTC,NA,many,TRBV29-1,TRBJ2-7
CASSVEKWGYGYTF,TGTGCCAGCAGCGTAGAGAAATGGGGCTATGGCTACACCTTC,NA,few,TRBV9,TRBJ1-2
CASSQNRGRYEQYF,TGTGCCAGCAGCCAAAACAGGGGGCGCTACGAGCAGTACTTC,TRBD1,many,TRBV6-1,TRBJ2-7
CASSSRTVGPLHF,TGTGCCAGCAGCTCTCGGACGGTGGGACCCCTCCACTTT,NA,many,TRBV11-2,TRBJ1-6
CASSSRGGAGNEQFF,TGTGCCAGCAGTTCCCGCGGGGGGGCGGGGAATGAGCAGTTCTTC,TRBD2,many,TRBV12-3/TRBV12-4,TRBJ2-1
CASSQSGVLTDTQYF,TGTGCCAGCAGCCAATCAGGCGTTTTAACAGATACGCAGTATTTT,NA,many,TRBV3-1,TRBJ2-3
CASSLGTHISTDTQYF,TGTGCCAGCAGCTTAGGGACACATATTAGCACAGATACGCAGTATTTT,NA,few,TRBV11-2,TRBJ2-3
CASSRGIGNTEAFF,TGTGCCAGCAGTAGAGGGATCGGGAACACTGAAGCTTTCTTT,NA,many,TRBV6-5,TRBJ1-1
CSARELPGGDTQYF,TGCAGTGCTAGAGAGTTACCGGGGGGGGATACGCAGTATTTT,TRBD2,NA,TRBV20-1,TRBJ2-3
CASSNPRDYEQYF,TGTGCCAGCAGCAACCCTCGGGACTACGAGCAGTACTTC,NA,many,TRBV28,TRBJ2-7
CASSLESGITYEQYF,TGCGCCAGCAGCTTGGAATCGGGAATCACCTACGAGCAGTACTTC,NA,many,TRBV5-1,TRBJ2-7
CSARGSSGGTHNEQFF,TGCAGTGCTAGAGGGAGTAGCGGGGGGACTCACAATGAGCAGTTCTTC,TRBD2,few,TRBV20-1,TRBJ2-1
CASSWGRTQQFF,TGTGCCAGCAGCTGGGGCAGGACACAGCAGTTCTTC,NA,NA,TRBV7-2,TRBJ2-1
CASSSIDRTYEQYF,TGTGCCAGCAGCTCCATCGACAGAACCTACGAGCAGTACTTC,NA,few,TRBV3-1,TRBJ2-7
CASSELAGGRNIQYF,TGCGCCAGCAGCGAACTAGCGGGAGGGAGGAACATTCAGTACTTC,TRBD2,many,TRBV5-1,TRBJ2-4
CASSPLKGLNPDTQYF,TGTGCCAGCTCACCACTAAAAGGGCTAAATCCAGATACGCAGTATTTT,NA,few,TRBV18,TRBJ2-3
CASNWAASSYNEQFF,TGTGCCAGCAATTGGGCAGCAAGCTCCTACAATGAGCAGTTCTTC,NA,few,TRBV11-2,TRBJ2-1
CASRLGGDTQYF,TGTGCCAGCCGACTAGGAGGTGATACGCAGTATTTT,NA,NA,TRBV2,TRBJ2-3
CASSLILNTGELFF,TGTGCCAGCAGTTTAATTCTGAACACCGGGGAGCTGTTTTTT,NA,many,TRBV12-3/TRBV12-4,TRBJ2-2
CSARDWTSANTGELFF,TGCAGTGCTAGAGACTGGACTAGCGCGAACACCGGGGAGCTGTTTTTT,TRBD2,many,TRBV20-1,TRBJ2-2
CASSLGALQAPYGYTF,TGTGCCAGCAGTTTAGGGGCCCTACAGGCTCCCTATGGCTACACCTTC,NA,few,TRBV28,TRBJ1-2
CSAKPSGWANEKLFF,TGCAGTGCCAAACCGTCAGGGTGGGCTAATGAAAAACTGTTTTTT,NA,few,TRBV20-1,TRBJ1-4
CSARVWGGYTF,TGCAGTGCTAGAGTTTGGGGCGGCTACACCTTC,NA,NA,TRBV20-1,TRBJ1-2
CASSLRTGQNTEAFF,TGCGCCAGCAGCTTAAGAACGGGACAGAACACTGAAGCTTTCTTT,NA,once,TRBV5-1,TRBJ1-1
CASPRDRDTEETQYF,TGTGCCAGCCCAAGGGACAGGGACACTGAAGAGACCCAGTACTTC,TRBD1,many,TRBV27,TRBJ2-5
CASSEDISTEAFF,TGCGCCAGCAGCGAAGACATTAGTACTGAAGCTTTCTTT,NA,many,TRBV5-1,TRBJ1-1
CASSLGFGIGADTQYF,TGTGCCAGCAGCTTAGGATTCGGGATTGGCGCAGATACGCAGTATTTT,NA,many,TRBV7-9,TRBJ2-3
CASSERGGPVKYGANVLTF,TGTGCCAGCAGTGAACGGGGGGGGCCCGTGAAGTATGGGGCCAACGTCCTGACTTTC,TRBD2,few,TRBV2,TRBJ2-6
CASSSPGTGENIQYF,TGTGCCAGCAGCTCACCCGGGACGGGTGAAAACATTCAGTACTTC,NA,NA,TRBV7-9,TRBJ2-4
CATSRDRDEQYF,TGTGCCACCAGCAGAGATAGAGACGAGCAGTACTTC,NA,many,TRBV15,TRBJ2-7
CASSGSGSSYNEQFF,TGTGCCAGCAGCGGCAGCGGGAGCTCCTACAATGAGCAGTTCTTC,TRBD2,many,TRBV9,TRBJ2-1
CASTSGYTGELFF,TGTGCCAGCACCAGCGGGTACACCGGGGAGCTGTTTTTT,NA,many,TRBV6-2/TRBV6-3,TRBJ2-2
CASSYSRGAAFF,TGTGCCAGCAGTTACTCACGGGGGGCAGCTTTCTTT,NA,many,TRBV6-2/TRBV6-3,TRBJ1-1
CASSVEVLYNEQFF,TGCGCCAGCAGTGTGGAGGTGCTCTACAATGAGCAGTTCTTC,NA,many,TRBV10-2,TRBJ2-1
CASSLSHSYEQYF,TGTGCCAGCAGTTTATCGCACTCCTACGAGCAGTACTTC,NA,many,TRBV27,TRBJ2-7
CASSPPGQGSYEQYF,TGTGCCAGCAGTCCACCGGGACAGGGCTCCTACGAGCAGTACTTC,TRBD1,many,TRBV28,TRBJ2-7
CTQTRLAPNYEQYF,TGTACTCAGACAAGACTAGCGCCGAACTACGAGCAGTACTTC,TRBD2,few,TRBV6-4,TRBJ2-7
CASSSTGGSPNEQFF,TGTGCCAGCAGTTCCACAGGGGGCTCCCCCAATGAGCAGTTCTTC,TRBD1,many,TRBV6-5,TRBJ2-1
CASSQDAWGSGRYNEQFF,TGTGCCAGCAGCCAAGATGCCTGGGGTAGCGGGAGGTACAATGAGCAGTTCTTC,TRBD2,few,TRBV14,TRBJ2-1
CASSLRDYLNTQYF,TGTGCCAGCAGCTTGCGGGACTATCTAAATACGCAGTATTTT,TRBD2,many,TRBV5-5,TRBJ2-3
CASSDGTGGNEQFF,TGTGCCAGCAGCGATGGGACAGGGGGCAATGAGCAGTTCTTC,TRBD1,NA,TRBV3-1,TRBJ2-1
CATSRPLGLAGEETQYF,TGTGCCACCAGCAGACCCTTAGGACTAGCGGGGGAGGAGACCCAGTACTTC,TRBD2,many,TRBV15,TRBJ2-5
CSASPSGRDTGELFF,TGCAGTGCTAGCCCCTCAGGCAGAGACACCGGGGAGCTGTTTTTT,NA,many,TRBV20-1,TRBJ2-2
CSAQGLRNEKLFF,TGCAGTGCTCAGGGGCTCCGCAATGAAAAACTGTTTTTT,NA,many,TRBV20-1,TRBJ1-4
CASRLAGDWNIQYF,TGTGCCAGCAGACTAGCGGGAGATTGGAACATTCAGTACTTC,TRBD2,NA,TRBV27,TRBJ2-4
CASSRGPARAFHEQYF,TGTGCCAGCAGTCGGGGCCCGGCCAGGGCGTTCCACGAGCAGTACTTC,NA,many,TRBV6-5,TRBJ2-7
CASSFSVGVSTDTQYF,TGTGCCAGCAGCTTTTCCGTCGGTGTCAGCACAGATACGCAGTATTTT,NA,few,TRBV11-2,TRBJ2-3
CAISLAGTQETQYF,TGTGCCATCAGTCTAGCGGGCACCCAAGAGACCCAGTACTTC,TRBD2,many,TRBV10-3,TRBJ2-5
CASSLERGGRDTQYF,TGCGCCAGCAGCTTGGAGCGGGGGGGCCGGGATACGCAGTATTTT,TRBD2,many,TRBV5-1,TRBJ2-3
CSARDPLHNEQFF,TGCAGTGCTAGAGATCCCCTCCATAATGAGCAGTTCTTC,NA,many,TRBV20-1,TRBJ2-1
CASSQTTGANTGELFF,TGCGCCAGCAGCCAAACAACAGGGGCGAACACCGGGGAGCTGTTTTTT,TRBD1,few,TRBV4-1,TRBJ2-2